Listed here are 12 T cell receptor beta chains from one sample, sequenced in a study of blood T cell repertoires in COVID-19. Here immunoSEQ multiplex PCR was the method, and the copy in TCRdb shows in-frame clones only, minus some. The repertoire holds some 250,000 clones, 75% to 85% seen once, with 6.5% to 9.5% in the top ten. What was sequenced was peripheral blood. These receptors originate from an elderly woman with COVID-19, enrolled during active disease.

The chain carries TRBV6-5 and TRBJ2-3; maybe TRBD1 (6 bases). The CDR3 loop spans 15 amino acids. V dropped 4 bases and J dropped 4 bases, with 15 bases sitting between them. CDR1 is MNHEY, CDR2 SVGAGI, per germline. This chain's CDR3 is CASSSHLGAPDTQYF. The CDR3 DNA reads TGTGCCAGCAGTTCACACTTGGGGGCCCCAGATACGCAGTATTTT.

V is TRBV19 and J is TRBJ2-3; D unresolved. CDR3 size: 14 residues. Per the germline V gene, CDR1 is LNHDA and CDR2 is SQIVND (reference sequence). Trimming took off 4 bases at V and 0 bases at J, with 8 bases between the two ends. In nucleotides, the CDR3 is TGTGCCAGTAGTACCCTCCCCAGCACAGATACGCAGTATTTT. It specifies CASSTLPSTDTQYF.

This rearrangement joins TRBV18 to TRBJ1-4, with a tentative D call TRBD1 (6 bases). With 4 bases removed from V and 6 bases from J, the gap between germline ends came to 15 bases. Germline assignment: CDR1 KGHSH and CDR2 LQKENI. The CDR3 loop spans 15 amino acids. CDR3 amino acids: CASSRTTGTDEKLFF. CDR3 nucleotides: TGTGCCAGCTCACGGACGACAGGTACAGATGAAAAACTGTTTTTT. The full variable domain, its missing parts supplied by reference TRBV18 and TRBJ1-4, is NAGVMQNPRHLVRRRGQEARLRCSPMKGHSHVYWYRQLPEEGLKFMVYLQKENIIDESGMPKERFSAEFPKEGPSILRIQQVVRGDSAAYFCASSRTTGTDEKLFFGSGTQLSVL.

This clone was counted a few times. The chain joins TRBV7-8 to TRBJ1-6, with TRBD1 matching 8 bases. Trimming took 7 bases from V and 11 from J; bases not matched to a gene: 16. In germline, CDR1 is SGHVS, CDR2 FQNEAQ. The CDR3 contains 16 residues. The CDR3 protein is CASNRLPGQERTPLHF. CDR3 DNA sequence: TGTGCCAGCAACAGACTCCCGGGACAGGAGAGGACACCCCTCCACTTT. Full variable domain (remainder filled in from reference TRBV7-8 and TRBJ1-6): GAGVSQSPRYKVAKRGQDVALRCDPISGHVSLFWYQQALGQGPEFLTYFQNEAQLDKSGLPSDRFFAERPEGSVSTLKIQRTQQEDSAVYLCASNRLPGQERTPLHFGNGTRLTVT.

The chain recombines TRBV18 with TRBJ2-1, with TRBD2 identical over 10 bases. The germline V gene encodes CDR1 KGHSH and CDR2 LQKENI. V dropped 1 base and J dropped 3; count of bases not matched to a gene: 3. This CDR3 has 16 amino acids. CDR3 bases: TGTGCCAGCTCACCACTCCAGCGGGGGGGCTACAATGAGCAGTTCTTC. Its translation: CASSPLQRGGYNEQFF.

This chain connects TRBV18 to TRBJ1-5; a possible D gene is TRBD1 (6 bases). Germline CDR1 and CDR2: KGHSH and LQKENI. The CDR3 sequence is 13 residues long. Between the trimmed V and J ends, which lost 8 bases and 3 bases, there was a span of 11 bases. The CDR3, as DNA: TGTGCCAGCACAGGGACAAACAATCAGCCCCAGCATTTT. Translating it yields CASTGTNNQPQHF.

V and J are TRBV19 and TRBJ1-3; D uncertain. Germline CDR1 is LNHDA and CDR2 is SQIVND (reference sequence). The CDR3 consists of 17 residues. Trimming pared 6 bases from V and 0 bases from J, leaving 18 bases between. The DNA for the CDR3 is TGTGCCAGTAGCTTTCTTACTACACCGTTCTCTGGAAACACCATATATTTT. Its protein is CASSFLTTPFSGNTIYF.

CDR3 nucleotide sequence: TGTGCCAGTAGTATAGATCGGCAACAGTCCAATGAGCAGTTCTTC. It is translated as CASSIDRQQSNEQFF. V usage is TRBV19 and J usage is TRBJ2-1; D not resolved. Germline loops: CDR1 LNHDA, CDR2 SQIVND (reference sequence). The CDR3 consists of 15 residues. V lost 0 bases to trimming and J lost 6 bases, with 12 bases between them.

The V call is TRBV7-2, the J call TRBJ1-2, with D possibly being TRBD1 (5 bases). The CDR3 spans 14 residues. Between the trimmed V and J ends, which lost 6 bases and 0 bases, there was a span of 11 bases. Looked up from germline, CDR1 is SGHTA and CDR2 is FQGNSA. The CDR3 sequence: CASRQGGTNYGYTF. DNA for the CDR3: TGTGCCAGCAGGCAGGGAGGAACTAACTATGGCTACACCTTC.

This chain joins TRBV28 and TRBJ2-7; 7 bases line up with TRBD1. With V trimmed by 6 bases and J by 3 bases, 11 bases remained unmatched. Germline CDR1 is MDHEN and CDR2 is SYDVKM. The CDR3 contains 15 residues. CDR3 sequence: CASRRPGQRNYEQYF. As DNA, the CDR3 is TGTGCCAGCAGGCGACCGGGACAGAGAAACTACGAGCAGTACTTC.

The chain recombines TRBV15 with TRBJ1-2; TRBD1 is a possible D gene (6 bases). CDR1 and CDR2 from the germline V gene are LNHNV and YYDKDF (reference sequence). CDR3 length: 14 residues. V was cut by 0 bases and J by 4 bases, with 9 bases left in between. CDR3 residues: CATSRETGSYGYTF. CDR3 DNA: TGTGCCACCAGCAGAGAGACAGGCAGCTATGGCTACACCTTC.

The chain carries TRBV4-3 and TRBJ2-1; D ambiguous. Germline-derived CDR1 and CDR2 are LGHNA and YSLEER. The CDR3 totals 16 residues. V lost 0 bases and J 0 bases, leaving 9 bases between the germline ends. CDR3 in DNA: TGCGCCAGCAGCCAAGAACCTAGGAGCTCCTACAATGAGCAGTTCTTC. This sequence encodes CASSQEPRSSYNEQFF.